The T cell receptor (beta chain) under discussion was sequenced for a study of blood T cell repertoires in COVID-19. Germline V lookup: CDR1 MNHEY, CDR2 SVGAGI. The length of the CDR3 is 13 residues. V lost 2 bases to trimming and J lost 0 bases, with 5 bases between them. Assay used: immunoSEQ multiplex PCR; TCRdb lists only in-frame clones, some missing. The sample has around 320,000 clones; about 90% are singletons. Input material: PBMCs or T cells enriched from blood (not recorded which). The TCR comes from a woman aged 45-65 years who had been exposed to COVID-19. The V and J genes are TRBV6-5 and TRBJ2-7; D uncertain. CDR3 coding DNA: TGTGCCAGCAGTTACCAGTACTCCTACGAGCAGTACTTC. Protein: CASSYQYSYEQYF.